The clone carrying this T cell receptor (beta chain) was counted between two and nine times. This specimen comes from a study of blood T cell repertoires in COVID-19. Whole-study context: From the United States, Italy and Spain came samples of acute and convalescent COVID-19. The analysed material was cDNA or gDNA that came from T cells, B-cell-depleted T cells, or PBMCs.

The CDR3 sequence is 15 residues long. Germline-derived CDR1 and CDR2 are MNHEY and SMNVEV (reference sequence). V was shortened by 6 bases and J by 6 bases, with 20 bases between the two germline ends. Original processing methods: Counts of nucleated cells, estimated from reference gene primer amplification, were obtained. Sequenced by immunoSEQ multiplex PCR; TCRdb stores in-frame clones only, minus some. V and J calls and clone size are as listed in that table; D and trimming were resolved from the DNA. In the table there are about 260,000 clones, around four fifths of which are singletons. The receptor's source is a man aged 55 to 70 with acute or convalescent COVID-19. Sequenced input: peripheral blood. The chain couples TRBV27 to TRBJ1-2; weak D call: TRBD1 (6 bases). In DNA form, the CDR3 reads TGTGCCAGCAGCCCCCTCGGGGGGCGATCTGATGGCTACACCTTC. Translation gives CASSPLGGRSDGYTF.